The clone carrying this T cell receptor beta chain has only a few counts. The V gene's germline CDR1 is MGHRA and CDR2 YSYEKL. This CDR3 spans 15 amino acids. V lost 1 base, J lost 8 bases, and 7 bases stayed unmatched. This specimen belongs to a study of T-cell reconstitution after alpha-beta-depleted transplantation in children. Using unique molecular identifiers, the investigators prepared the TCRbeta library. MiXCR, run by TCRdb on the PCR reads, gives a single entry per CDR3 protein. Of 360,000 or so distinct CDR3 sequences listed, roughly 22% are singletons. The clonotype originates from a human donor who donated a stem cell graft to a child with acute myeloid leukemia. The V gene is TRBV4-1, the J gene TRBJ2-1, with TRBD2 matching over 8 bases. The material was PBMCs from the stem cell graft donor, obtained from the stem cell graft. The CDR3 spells CASSQVPAGEDEQFF. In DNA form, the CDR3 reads TGCGCCAGCAGCCAAGTTCCAGCGGGAGAGGATGAGCAGTTCTTC.